Below, 5 T cell receptor beta chains from the same sample are listed, as sequenced in a study of blood T cell repertoires in COVID-19. Assay used: immunoSEQ multiplex PCR; TCRdb lists only in-frame clones, some missing. The top ten hold about 2.4% of the sample, which has 55,000 to 80,000 clones, 80% to 90% seen once. Input material: peripheral blood. These receptors all stem from a human donor in a cohort sampled during active COVID-19.

Written as DNA, the CDR3 is TGTGCCAGCAGCTGGGGGACAGCCCACCTTGAAGAAGCTTTCTTT. Translated: CASSWGTAHLEEAFF. The chain joins TRBV7-9 to TRBJ1-1; 7 bases match TRBD1. CDR3 length: 15 residues. Germline-derived CDR1 and CDR2 are SEHNR and FQNEAQ (reference sequence). The J segment lost 8 bases and the V segment lost 4 bases, leaving 13 bases of the junction unmatched.

V is TRBV7-2 and J is TRBJ1-1, with 9 nucleotides matching TRBD1. The CDR3 totals 13 residues. Trimming removed 3 bases from V and 9 bases from J; junction bases left unmatched: 5. From germline, CDR1 is SGHTA and CDR2 FQGNSA. CDR3 sequence: CASSFRDREKAFF. Here the CDR3 DNA reads TGTGCCAGCAGCTTTCGGGACAGGGAAAAAGCTTTCTTT.

The genes are TRBV7-8 and TRBJ1-1; tentatively, D is TRBD1 (5 bases). V was pared by 1 base and J by 0 bases, with 24 bases between. This CDR3 is built from 20 residues. Germline CDR1 is SGHVS and CDR2 is FQNEAQ. The CDR3 bases are TGTGCCAGCAGCTTAGTGGGGCAGAGTCTCAACATGCCCATGAACACTGAAGCTTTCTTT. Encoded protein: CASSLVGQSLNMPMNTEAFF.

The V and J genes are TRBV18 and TRBJ2-2, with 9 positions matching TRBD1. In germline, CDR1 is KGHSH, CDR2 LQKENI. V dropped 0 bases and J dropped 4; count of bases not matched to a gene: 6. The CDR3 extends over 17 amino acids. For the CDR3, the DNA is TGTGCCAGCTCACCACCGGGGGGACAGGGAGTCACCGGGGAGCTGTTTTTT. Translating gives CASSPPGGQGVTGELFF.

This clone was seen just once. The chain couples TRBV5-1 to TRBJ1-1; D is possibly TRBD1 (5 bases). The CDR3 runs to 14 residues. The V end was cut by 1 base, the J end by 3 bases, with 10 bases between. Germline V gene data show CDR1 as SGHRS and CDR2 as YFSETQ. CDR3 in DNA: TGCGCCAGCAGCTTGTTACAGGCGGACACTGAAGCTTTCTTT. Encoded protein: CASSLLQADTEAFF.